This is a list of T cell receptor beta chains from one sample in a study of identifying expanded T cells in peripheral blood. The data were produced by immunoSEQ multiplex PCR, yet TCRdb's version contains in-frame clones alone and is incomplete. The sample records roughly 100,000 clones, 75% to 90% being singletons. Input material: blood. These receptors all come from a person aged 18 to 70 in good health. Each CDR3 is given with its conserved first and last residue. D genes are given only for firm matches. Expanded clones get a size class; other rows say once, few or many, or leave the size out.

J: TRBJ1-1; D: TRBD1; size: -; V: TRBV27; CDR3: CASSPGTGFGEAFF; DNA: TGTGCCAGCAGTCCCGGGACAGGGTTCGGTGAAGCTTTCTTT
J: TRBJ2-5; D: TRBD1; size: -; V: TRBV5-1; CDR3: CASSLGKGSGQGSETQYF; DNA: TGCGCCAGCAGCTTGGGGAAAGGCTCGGGACAGGGTTCGGAGACCCAGTACTTC
J: TRBJ2-1; D: -; size: -; V: TRBV2; CDR3: CASSGQALTKEQFF; DNA: TGTGCCAGCAGTGGGCAGGCCCTGACAAAGGAGCAGTTCTTC
J: TRBJ2-7; D: TRBD1; size: many; V: TRBV6-5; CDR3: CASSRGQSYEQYF; DNA: TGTGCCAGCAGCCGGGGACAGTCCTACGAGCAGTACTTC
J: TRBJ2-7; D: TRBD1; size: few; V: TRBV28; CDR3: CASSIPRTGSSYEQYF; DNA: TGTGCCAGCAGCATTCCGAGGACAGGGAGCTCCTACGAGCAGTACTTC
J: TRBJ1-2; D: TRBD1; size: -; V: TRBV2; CDR3: CANSQDRASHYGYTF; DNA: TGTGCCAACAGCCAGGACAGGGCTTCCCACTATGGCTACACCTTC
J: TRBJ1-2; D: -; size: -; V: TRBV5-6; CDR3: CASSQQNSANYGYTF; DNA: TGTGCCAGCAGCCAACAGAACTCAGCTAACTATGGCTACACCTTC
J: TRBJ2-2; D: -; size: -; V: TRBV28; CDR3: CASSSRRELFF; DNA: TGTGCCAGCAGTAGCCGTAGGGAGCTGTTTTTT
J: TRBJ2-3; D: TRBD1; size: -; V: TRBV5-1; CDR3: CASSFRTGSSTDTQYF; DNA: TGCGCCAGCAGCTTCCGGACAGGGTCTAGCACAGATACGCAGTATTTT
J: TRBJ2-1; D: -; size: -; V: TRBV11-2; CDR3: CASSLRRGGEQFF; DNA: TGTGCCAGCAGCTTAAGACGGGGCGGTGAGCAGTTCTTC
J: TRBJ2-7; D: TRBD1; size: -; V: TRBV27; CDR3: CASRGTAYEQYF; DNA: TGTGCCAGCAGAGGGACAGCCTACGAGCAGTACTTC
J: TRBJ2-7; D: -; size: -; V: TRBV28; CDR3: CASSFQGISYEQYF; DNA: TGTGCCAGCAGTTTTCAGGGAATCTCCTACGAGCAGTACTTC
J: TRBJ2-3; D: -; size: -; V: TRBV19; CDR3: CASSIGTILPDTQYF; DNA: TGTGCCAGTAGTATAGGGACTATCCTCCCAGATACGCAGTATTTT
J: TRBJ1-1; D: -; size: -; V: TRBV6-5; CDR3: CASSDPGTEAFF; DNA: TGTGCCAGCAGTGACCCTGGGACTGAAGCTTTCTTT
J: TRBJ2-1; D: TRBD2; size: -; V: TRBV7-2; CDR3: CASRQWASGGDEQFF; DNA: TGTGCCAGCAGGCAATGGGCTAGCGGGGGCGATGAGCAGTTCTTC
J: TRBJ2-5; D: -; size: -; V: TRBV6-6; CDR3: CASSYSRVGTQYF; DNA: TGTGCCAGCAGTTACTCGCGCGTGGGGACCCAGTACTTC
J: TRBJ2-1; D: TRBD2; size: -; V: TRBV4-3; CDR3: CASSQERTSGLYNEQFF; DNA: TGCGCCAGCAGCCAAGAAAGGACTAGCGGACTCTACAATGAGCAGTTCTTC
J: TRBJ2-7; D: -; size: -; V: TRBV6-1; CDR3: CASSEGGAGASYEQYF; DNA: TGTGCCAGCAGTGAAGGGGGCGCAGGGGCCTCCTACGAGCAGTACTTC
J: TRBJ1-3; D: -; size: -; V: TRBV7-9; CDR3: CASSLGAGFSF; DNA: TGTGCCAGCAGCTTGGGGGCAGGATTTTCTTTT
J: TRBJ1-2; D: -; size: few; V: TRBV2; CDR3: CASSPGPQGYTF; DNA: TGTGCCAGCAGTCCGGGACCCCAGGGCTACACCTTC
J: TRBJ1-1; D: -; size: many; V: TRBV28; CDR3: CASSTGAGGNTEAFF; DNA: TGTGCCAGCAGTACAGGAGCCGGTGGGAACACTGAAGCTTTCTTT
J: TRBJ1-1; D: -; size: -; V: TRBV13; CDR3: CASSLGVSVYGAFF; DNA: TGTGCCAGCAGCTTAGGCGTCTCGGTCTACGGAGCTTTCTTT
J: TRBJ2-3; D: -; size: -; V: TRBV4-2; CDR3: CASSQDVVDTQYF; DNA: TGTGCCAGCAGCCAAGACGTAGTAGATACGCAGTATTTT
J: TRBJ2-7; D: -; size: -; V: TRBV7-6; CDR3: CASSLVYGGEQYF; DNA: TGTGCCAGCAGCTTAGTTTATGGGGGGGAGCAGTACTTC
J: TRBJ1-2; D: -; size: -; V: TRBV5-1; CDR3: CASSSQGNYGYTF; DNA: TGCGCCAGCAGCTCACAGGGTAACTATGGCTACACCTTC
J: TRBJ1-5; D: -; size: -; V: TRBV19; CDR3: CASSTVRTSNQPQHF; DNA: TGTGCCAGTAGTACCGTACGGACAAGCAATCAGCCCCAGCATTTT
J: TRBJ1-5; D: -; size: once; V: TRBV5-8; CDR3: CASSYWENFYSNQPQHF; DNA: TGTGCCAGCAGTTACTGGGAGAATTTTTATAGCAATCAGCCCCAGCATTTT
J: TRBJ2-1; D: TRBD2; size: once; V: TRBV19; CDR3: CASTDILTSGGGRNEQFF; DNA: TGTGCCAGTACCGACATTTTGACTAGCGGGGGGGGTAGGAATGAGCAGTTCTTC
J: TRBJ1-6; D: TRBD1; size: -; V: TRBV4-1; CDR3: CASSLGGQGNYNSPLHF; DNA: TGCGCCAGCAGCCTCGGGGGACAGGGCAATTATAATTCACCCCTCCACTTT
J: TRBJ2-7; D: -; size: few; V: TRBV27; CDR3: CASSLTGRSYEQYF; DNA: TGTGCCAGCAGTTTAACCGGGCGATCCTACGAGCAGTACTTC
J: TRBJ2-5; D: TRBD1; size: -; V: TRBV2; CDR3: CASSVNRGRETQYF; DNA: TGTGCCAGCAGTGTAAACAGGGGTAGAGAGACCCAGTACTTC
J: TRBJ1-1; D: -; size: few; V: TRBV30; CDR3: CAWSVRGGVTEAFF; DNA: TGTGCCTGGAGTGTTCGGGGTGGAGTCACTGAAGCTTTCTTT
J: TRBJ1-5; D: -; size: -; V: TRBV7-8; CDR3: CASSPNRDQAGQPQHF; DNA: TGTGCCAGCAGCCCCAATCGGGACCAGGCGGGTCAGCCCCAGCATTTT
J: TRBJ1-6; D: -; size: few; V: TRBV2; CDR3: CASPGPVNSPLHF; DNA: TGTGCCAGCCCCGGGCCAGTTAATTCACCCCTCCACTTT
J: TRBJ2-1; D: TRBD1; size: -; V: TRBV25-1; CDR3: CASSELSGRTGADNEQFF; DNA: TGTGCCAGCAGTGAATTATCCGGGAGGACAGGGGCGGACAATGAGCAGTTCTTC
J: TRBJ2-1; D: -; size: -; V: TRBV5-1; CDR3: CASSLGVVDEQFF; DNA: TGCGCCAGCAGCTTGGGAGTGGTTGATGAGCAGTTCTTC
J: TRBJ1-6; D: -; size: -; V: TRBV7-2; CDR3: CASSLGGGLNSPLHF; DNA: TGTGCCAGCAGCTTAGGAGGGGGATTAAATTCACCCCTCCACTTT
J: TRBJ1-6; D: -; size: -; V: TRBV30; CDR3: CAWSRQSGMNNSPLHF; DNA: TGTGCCTGGAGTCGCCAATCAGGGATGAATAATTCACCCCTCCACTTT
J: TRBJ2-2; D: -; size: -; V: TRBV29-1; CDR3: CSVEGMNTGELFF; DNA: TGCAGCGTTGAGGGGATGAACACCGGGGAGCTGTTTTTT
J: TRBJ2-4; D: -; size: -; V: TRBV4-3; CDR3: CASSQDSGAGKNIQYF; DNA: TGCGCCAGCAGCCAAGATTCAGGGGCAGGAAAAAACATTCAGTACTTC